The sequence of this TCR beta chain was determined in a study of glioma-infiltrating T cells. The iRepertoire nested amplicon-rescue multiplex PCR amplified TCR alpha and beta CDR3s from RNA. Tissue mRNA or PBMC total RNA, 100-400 ng, went into one-step reverse transcription and amplification. TCRdb redid the calling of the multiplex PCR reads with MiXCR, one entry per CDR3 protein. The table lists fewer than 250,000 distinct CDR3 sequences, 30% to 40% of them singletons, with 20% to 25% in the top ten. This clonotype was observed many times. Its specificity is not known. Points from the study as a whole: Above-expected tissue-blood divergence occurred in all gliomas, most in low-grade ones.

Trimming stripped 4 bases from V and 1 base from J, with 10 bases between. Looked up from germline, CDR1 is MGHRA and CDR2 is YSYEKL. This CDR3 is 15 amino acids long. The sequencing input was glioma tissue, nonneoplastic brain tissue, or PBMCs (not recorded which). The origin of this receptor is a human donor with low-grade glioma or glioblastoma, undergoing nonglioma brain surgery, or in good health (not recorded which). This sequence joins TRBV4-1 and TRBJ2-2; D is perhaps TRBD2 (5 bases). The CDR3 sequence: CASSPASGNTGELFF. The CDR3 region has the DNA TGCGCCAGCAGCCCAGCGAGCGGGAACACCGGGGAGCTGTTTTTT.